The 30 T cell receptor beta chains below all came from one sample that was sequenced in a study of blood T cell repertoires in COVID-19. Assay: immunoSEQ multiplex PCR; the TCRdb copy retains only in-frame clones and omits some. The data contain 260,000 or so clones, around 84% of them seen just once; the ten biggest clones take up around 2.3%. Sample: PBMCs or T cells enriched from blood (not recorded which). Every receptor here comes from a woman between 45 and 65 years old who had recovered from COVID-19.

The chain has TRBV29-1 and TRBJ2-2; perhaps TRBD2 as D (5 bases). Germline loops: CDR1 SQVTM, CDR2 ANQGSEA. V was clipped by 4 bases and J by 4 bases, with 16 bases between them. CDR3 size: 15 residues. CDR3 loop: CSVVDAEAGTGELFF. The CDR3 DNA reads TGCAGCGTTGTAGATGCGGAGGCGGGCACCGGGGAGCTGTTTTTT.

The gene calls are TRBV6-1 and TRBJ2-1; 7 bases agree with TRBD1. Germline loops: CDR1 MNHNS, CDR2 SASEGT. The CDR3 has 15 amino acids. The J segment lost 5 bases and the V segment lost 2 bases, leaving 6 bases of the junction unmatched. The CDR3 loop reads CASSERQGGNNEQFF. The CDR3 coding sequence is TGTGCCAGCAGTGAACGACAGGGCGGCAACAATGAGCAGTTCTTC.

J is TRBJ2-7 and V is TRBV27; 9 bases match TRBD2. This CDR3 contains 15 residues. The germline gives CDR1 MNHEY, CDR2 SMNVEV (reference sequence). J was trimmed by 3 bases and V by 6 bases; bases with no gene match: 9. For the CDR3, the DNA is TGTGCCAGCAGCGATACTAGCGGGCTAGGCTACGAGCAGTACTTC. Its protein product is CASSDTSGLGYEQYF.

This sequence joins TRBV7-9 and TRBJ1-1, with a weak D call TRBD1 (6 bases). Looked up from germline, CDR1 is SEHNR and CDR2 is FQNEAQ (reference sequence). The CDR3 contains 15 residues. V lost 3 bases and J 4 bases, leaving 15 bases between the germline ends. CDR3 region: CASSLVGGRGTEAFF. Here the CDR3 DNA reads TGTGCCAGCAGCTTGGTTGGGGGCCGGGGCACTGAAGCTTTCTTT. The complete variable domain, with remaining parts taken from reference TRBV7-9 and TRBJ1-1, reads DTGVSQNPRHKITKRGQNVTFRCDPISEHNRLYWYRQTLGQGPEFLTYFQNEAQLEKSRLLSDRFSAERPKGSFSTLEIQRTEQGDSAMYLCASSLVGGRGTEAFFGQGTRLTVV.

The genes are TRBV29-1 and TRBJ1-1; D unresolved. Germline CDR1 and CDR2: SQVTM and ANQGSEA. V lost 4 bases to trimming and J lost 1 base, with 4 bases between them. The CDR3 extends over 11 amino acids. CDR3 in DNA: TGCAGCGTTGCACAGAACACTGAAGCTTTCTTT. Residues: CSVAQNTEAFF.

The V and J genes are TRBV7-2 and TRBJ2-7, with 9 bases matching TRBD2. J was trimmed by 6 bases and V by 1 base; bases with no gene match: 10. CDR3 length: 16 amino acids. In germline, CDR1 is SGHTA, CDR2 FQGNSA. DNA of the CDR3: TGTGCCAGCAGCTTAGTACTTCTAGCGGGGCGCTCCGAGCAGTACTTC. Residues: CASSLVLLAGRSEQYF.

CDR3 in amino acids: CATSDSPGQPKGAFF. DNA for the CDR3: TGTGCCACCAGTGATAGTCCGGGACAGCCTAAGGGAGCTTTCTTT. The rearrangement joins TRBV24-1 to TRBJ1-1; 7 bases align to TRBD1. J was trimmed by 10 bases and V by 3 bases; bases with no gene match: 13. The germline V gene has CDR1 KGHDR and CDR2 SFDVKD. This CDR3 has 15 amino acids.

This chain's CDR3 is CASSGSSGTGGTEAFF. CDR3 coding DNA: TGTGCCAGCTCAGGCTCATCCGGGACAGGGGGCACTGAAGCTTTCTTT. The chain joins TRBV18 to TRBJ1-1, with 11 bases identical to TRBD1. This CDR3 spans 16 amino acids. Germline V CDR1 and CDR2: KGHSH, LQKENI. The V and J ends lost 5 bases and 4 bases, in that order; junction bases with no gene match: 9.

The rearrangement uses TRBV3-1 (or the pseudogene TRBV3-2) and TRBJ1-2; TRBD1 matches 8 bases. The ends lost 4 bases at V and 6 bases at J; junction bases unmatched: 7. Germline CDR1 and CDR2: LGHDT and YNNKEL (reference sequence). The CDR3 consists of 14 residues. Here the CDR3 DNA reads TGTGCCAGCAGCCTACGACAGGGGAGAGATGGCTACACCTTC. Amino acids: CASSLRQGRDGYTF.

This clone was detected once. The CDR3: CASMGRGGRGRERNPNTEAFF. The CDR3 coding sequence is TGTGCCAGCATGGGGAGAGGGGGTCGAGGTCGTGAGCGCAATCCAAACACTGAAGCTTTCTTT. V is TRBV21-1 and J is TRBJ1-1; the table's D call of TRBD1 was not tested on the DNA. TRBV21-1 is a pseudogene. This CDR3 has 21 residues.

About this clone itself: With a much larger clone just one base away, this may be a read error. CDR3 loop: CASSGQNNQPQHF. The CDR3, as DNA: TGTGCCAGCAGTGGACAGAACAATCAGCCCCAGCATTTT. V and J are TRBV12-3 or TRBV12-4 and TRBJ1-5, with a possible D match to TRBD1 (6 bases). Between the trimmed V and J ends, which lost 5 bases and 3 bases, there was a span of 8 bases. The CDR3 contains 13 residues.

V is TRBV29-1 and J is TRBJ1-2, with a tentative D call TRBD1 (6 bases). From germline, CDR1 is SQVTM and CDR2 ANQGSEA. The V and J ends lost 3 bases and 7 bases respectively, with 15 bases between them. This CDR3 region has 13 residues. The CDR3, as DNA: TGCAGCGTTGATCTTCAGGGGTCGTTTGGCTACACCTTC. Amino acids: CSVDLQGSFGYTF.

On this clone itself: The identical CDR3 is also encoded by other nucleotide sequences in the sample. The chain couples TRBV18 to TRBJ2-1, with unresolved D. Between the trimmed V and J ends, which lost 2 bases and 7 bases, there was a span of 3 bases. This CDR3 is built from 11 residues. The V gene's germline CDR1 is KGHSH and CDR2 LQKENI. The CDR3: CASSPINEQFF. DNA for the CDR3: TGTGCCAGCTCACCAATAAATGAGCAGTTCTTC.

V gene TRBV27 combines with J gene TRBJ1-1; D call uncertain. Germline V lookup: CDR1 MNHEY, CDR2 SMNVEV (reference sequence). The CDR3 length is 14 residues. Deletions cut 0 bases from V and 3 bases from J, with 8 bases between. In DNA form, the CDR3 reads TGTGCCAGCAGTTTATCTTTCGGGGACACTGAAGCTTTCTTT. It codes for CASSLSFGDTEAFF.

The gene calls are TRBV4-1 and TRBJ2-7, with D tentatively TRBD2 (5 bases). The CDR3 contains 14 residues. Germline V lookup: CDR1 MGHRA, CDR2 YSYEKL. V lost 4 bases and J 2 bases, leaving 12 bases between the germline ends. The CDR3 loop reads CASSPGEPPYEQYF. In DNA form, the CDR3 reads TGCGCCAGCAGCCCCGGGGAGCCACCCTACGAGCAGTACTTC.

This clone was seen once. The chain is built from TRBV6-1 and TRBJ2-1, with 7 bases fitting TRBD1. The CDR3 has 16 residues. The germline CDR1 and CDR2 sequences are MNHNS and SASEGT. The junction had 6 bases not matched to a gene; V was cut back by 4 bases and J by 0 bases. This CDR3 reads CASSGRTGDSYNEQFF. The CDR3 DNA sequence: TGTGCCAGCAGTGGACGAACAGGGGACTCCTACAATGAGCAGTTCTTC.

The CDR3 reads CASSDPGVAEAFF. CDR3 nucleotide sequence: TGTGCCAGCAGTGACCCCGGGGTCGCTGAAGCTTTCTTT. The chain combines TRBV2 with TRBJ1-1; D gene uncertain. The CDR3 has 13 amino acids. V dropped 3 bases and J dropped 6 bases, with 11 bases sitting between them. Germline CDR1 SNHLY, CDR2 FYNNEI.

This clone was found once. The rearrangement joins TRBV5-1 to TRBJ2-7; possible D gene TRBD1, 5 bases. The CDR3 contains 13 residues. Trimming shortened V by 3 bases and J by 3 bases, and 10 bases separated the two germline ends. Germline V gene lookup returns CDR1 SGHRS and CDR2 YFSETQ. CDR3 in DNA: TGCGCCAGCAGCTCAGGACACCTCTACGAGCAGTACTTC. Translation gives CASSSGHLYEQYF.

The chain has TRBV28 and TRBJ1-1; the match to TRBD1 covers 8 bases. Trimming removed 2 bases from V and 9 bases from J; junction bases left unmatched: 11. This CDR3 has 15 residues. Germline V gives CDR1 MDHEN, CDR2 SYDVKM. The DNA of the CDR3 is TGTGCCAGCAGTTTAGCCCCGGGACAGGAGATTCAAGCTTTCTTT. It encodes CASSLAPGQEIQAFF.

V is TRBV7-2 and J is TRBJ1-3, with D possibly TRBD1 on 6 matching bases. Germline V lookup: CDR1 SGHTA, CDR2 FQGNSA. V lost 0 bases, J lost 2 bases, and 11 bases lay in between. The CDR3 runs to 16 residues. The CDR3 spells CASSLAQAGAGNTIYF. The DNA of the CDR3 is TGTGCCAGCAGCTTAGCGCAGGCAGGGGCTGGAAACACCATATATTTT.

The chain employs TRBV7-8 and TRBJ1-1; TRBD1 agrees at 8 bases. The CDR3 runs 15 residues. After removal of 4 bases from V and 6 bases from J, the junction contained 10 bases not matched to a gene. Germline CDR1 SGHVS, CDR2 FQNEAQ. In DNA form, the CDR3 reads TGTGCCAGCAGCTCCACCGGGACAGGATACGCTGAAGCTTTCTTT. Its translation: CASSSTGTGYAEAFF.

This clone was seen more than once but under ten times. The chain couples TRBV5-1 to TRBJ2-2; the D gene is possibly TRBD2 (6 bases). With 4 bases removed from V and 2 bases from J, the gap between germline ends came to 9 bases. Germline loops: CDR1 SGHRS, CDR2 YFSETQ. This CDR3 is built from 14 residues. The CDR3 coding sequence is TGCGCCAGCAGCGCGGGACTTAACACCGGGGAGCTGTTTTTT. Residues: CASSAGLNTGELFF.

The rearrangement joins TRBV6-5 to TRBJ1-5, with D unresolved. With 5 bases removed from V and 4 bases from J, the gap between germline ends came to 12 bases. Per germline, CDR1 MNHEY and CDR2 SVGAGI. The CDR3 totals 14 residues. The CDR3, as DNA: TGTGCCAGCAGTCCCATCGGGATTAATCAGCCCCAGCATTTT. Its translation is CASSPIGINQPQHF.

This clone was observed a handful of times. V and J are TRBV28 and TRBJ1-5; maybe TRBD1 (5 bases). Germline V CDR1 and CDR2: MDHEN, SYDVKM. Trimming stripped 1 base from V and 6 bases from J, with 7 bases between. This CDR3 comprises 13 residues. CDR3 nucleotides: TGTGCCAGCAGTTTATTGCAGGGTCAGCCCCAGCATTTT. It is translated as CASSLLQGQPQHF.

This clone was picked up a small number of times. V and J are TRBV2 and TRBJ1-1; D may be TRBD1 (5 bases). This CDR3 comprises 14 residues. The germline V gene encodes CDR1 SNHLY and CDR2 FYNNEI. V was pared by 2 bases and J by 1 base, with 8 bases between. The CDR3 sequence is CASSERQGNTEAFF. CDR3 coding DNA: TGTGCCAGCAGTGAAAGGCAGGGGAACACTGAAGCTTTCTTT.

Only one count was recorded for this clone. The rearrangement joins TRBV27 to TRBJ2-1; possible D gene TRBD1, 6 bases. The V gene's germline CDR1 is MNHEY and CDR2 SMNVEV (reference sequence). V lost 6 bases, J lost 6 bases, and 15 bases lay in between. The CDR3 has 14 amino acids. CDR3 residues: CASRTIFRGNEQFF. In DNA form, the CDR3 reads TGTGCCAGCAGGACGATCTTCAGGGGCAATGAGCAGTTCTTC.

This clone occurred once. The chain has TRBV12-3 or TRBV12-4 and TRBJ2-2; 9 positions agree with TRBD1. Trimming at V came to 6 bases and at J to 7 bases, leaving 3 bases not matched to a gene. The CDR3 runs 13 residues. CDR3 sequence (DNA): TGTGCCAGCAGCCGGACAGGGGTCGGGGAGCTGTTTTTT. Translating it yields CASSRTGVGELFF.

This chain joins TRBV18 and TRBJ2-1; D is perhaps TRBD2 (6 bases). This CDR3 is built from 16 residues. Germline lookup yields CDR1 KGHSH and CDR2 LQKENI. The V and J ends lost 3 bases and 3 bases respectively, with 15 bases between them. In DNA, the CDR3 is TGTGCCAGCTCACCGAGGAGTAGCGGTAACTACAATGAGCAGTTCTTC. It translates to CASSPRSSGNYNEQFF.

The chain joins TRBV2 to TRBJ1-5; tentatively, D is TRBD1 (5 bases). Germline V gene data show CDR1 as SNHLY and CDR2 as FYNNEI. The V and J ends lost 4 bases and 0 bases respectively, with 10 bases between them. The CDR3 contains 15 residues. DNA for the CDR3: TGTGCCAGCAGTGCCGGACATTCTAGCAATCAGCCCCAGCATTTT. It specifies CASSAGHSSNQPQHF.

This chain connects TRBV5-1 to TRBJ2-7; D is uncertain. The CDR3 runs to 15 residues. Trimming removed 4 bases at V and 0 bases at J, with 14 bases between. Germline assignment: CDR1 SGHRS and CDR2 YFSETQ. CDR3 in DNA: TGCGCCAGCAGCCGTACTACCACCAGCTCCTACGAGCAGTACTTC. Protein sequence: CASSRTTTSSYEQYF.